The 25 T cell receptor beta chains presented below share a single source sample, sequenced in a study of blood T cell repertoires in COVID-19. The method was immunoSEQ multiplex PCR; TCRdb's version includes in-frame clones alone and lacks a portion of them. The sample lists approximately 65,000 clones; roughly 89% were seen once. Material: peripheral blood. These receptors were taken from a woman aged 45 to 65 with active COVID-19.

The chain links TRBV28 to TRBJ2-1, with TRBD2 as a possible D gene (6 bases). Between the trimmed V and J ends, which lost 11 bases and 0 bases, there was a span of 17 bases. The CDR3 loop spans 15 amino acids. Germline-derived CDR1 and CDR2 are MDHEN and SYDVKM. The CDR3 is CAVQAGYDSYNEQFF. The CDR3 DNA reads as TGTGCCGTTCAAGCGGGTTACGACTCCTACAATGAGCAGTTCTTC.

J is TRBJ2-1 and V is TRBV6-4; D is ambiguous. Trimming took off 8 bases at V and 8 bases at J, with 22 bases between the two ends. The CDR3 is 15 residues long. Germline CDR1 and CDR2: MRHNA and SNTAGT. DNA for the CDR3: TGTGCCAGCCGTACTGACTCGACGGCCCCCCATGAGCAGTTCTTC. This sequence encodes CASRTDSTAPHEQFF.

The chain combines TRBV12-5 with TRBJ1-3; no clear D. This CDR3 spans 16 amino acids. Germline V gene data show CDR1 as LGHNT and CDR2 as FRNRAP. V lost 2 bases to trimming and J lost 1 base, with 12 bases between them. The CDR3 region is CASGLYSGRSGNTIYF. In DNA, the CDR3 is TGTGCTAGTGGTTTGTACTCAGGCCGATCTGGAAACACCATATATTTT.

This sequence joins TRBV18 and TRBJ1-1; 7 bases align to TRBD1. The CDR3 contains 14 residues. V shed 2 bases, J shed 0 bases, and the junction held 0 bases outside the gene matches. Germline CDR1 KGHSH, CDR2 LQKENI. The DNA of the CDR3 is TGTGCCAGCTCACCAGGGACAGTGAACACTGAAGCTTTCTTT. Protein product: CASSPGTVNTEAFF.

The chain employs TRBV7-6 and TRBJ2-2; D is uncertain. The CDR3 totals 15 residues. V was shortened by 2 bases and J by 1 base, with 8 bases between the two germline ends. Germline-derived CDR1 and CDR2 are SGHVS and FNYEAQ. CDR3 DNA sequence: TGTGCCAGCAGCTTACAACAGCAGAACACCGGGGAGCTGTTTTTT. Protein sequence: CASSLQQQNTGELFF.

CDR3 in amino acids: CASRENSGRSYEQYF. The CDR3 DNA sequence: TGTGCCAGCAGGGAAAATAGCGGGAGGTCATACGAGCAGTACTTC. The V and J genes are TRBV2 and TRBJ2-7, with 10 bases matching TRBD2. The germline gives CDR1 SNHLY, CDR2 FYNNEI. The CDR3 extends over 15 amino acids. V was pared by 6 bases and J by 4 bases, with 9 bases of the junction left unmatched.

The chain links TRBV6-2 or TRBV6-3 to TRBJ2-5; tentative D call: TRBD2 (6 bases). The V end lost 5 bases, the J end lost 4 bases, and 20 bases lay between the germline ends. Germline V gene lookup returns CDR1 MNHEY and CDR2 SVGEGT. This CDR3 region has 16 residues. The CDR3 DNA reads as TGTGCCAGCAGTAGTCCCGGGACGTGGGGGGTAGAGACCCAGTACTTC. As protein: CASSSPGTWGVETQYF.

The chain joins TRBV9 to TRBJ2-5; 9 bases align to TRBD2. The ends lost 3 bases at V and 2 bases at J; junction bases unmatched: 8. CDR1 is SGDLS and CDR2 is YYNGEE in the germline V gene. The CDR3 length is 16 residues. CDR3 residues: CASSALERGDQETQYF. The CDR3 DNA reads TGTGCCAGCAGCGCCTTGGAGCGGGGGGATCAAGAGACCCAGTACTTC.

The chain couples TRBV27 to TRBJ2-2; D might be TRBD1 (5 bases). CDR1 is MNHEY and CDR2 is SMNVEV in the germline V gene (reference sequence). The CDR3 spans 16 residues. With 4 bases removed from V and 6 bases from J, the gap between germline ends came to 18 bases. The CDR3 reads CASSSMGRAYSGELFF. The CDR3 DNA reads as TGTGCCAGCAGTTCCATGGGCAGGGCCTATTCCGGGGAGCTGTTTTTT.

The J gene is TRBJ2-3, the V gene TRBV29-1; TRBD1 aligns across 8 bases. CDR1 and CDR2 (germline): SQVTM, ANQGSEA. The junction had 12 bases not matched to a gene; V was cut back by 7 bases and J by 9 bases. The CDR3 consists of 13 residues. The CDR3 coding sequence is TGCAGCGCAACCACAGGGGGGTTGAACACGCAGTATTTT. Protein sequence: CSATTGGLNTQYF.

This clone was detected only a few times. The chain recombines TRBV14 with TRBJ2-1; D gene uncertain. Germline CDR1 is SGHDN and CDR2 is FVKESK. Trimming left V 0 bases short and J 0 bases short, with 15 bases between. This CDR3 has 18 residues. The CDR3 DNA follows: TGTGCCAGCAGCCAAGATCTCGGGTACCTTAGCTCCTACAATGAGCAGTTCTTC. It is translated as CASSQDLGYLSSYNEQFF.

This clone showed up many times. This chain links TRBV4-1 with TRBJ2-7, with 9 bases matching TRBD2. With 0 bases clipped from V and 2 bases from J, the junction kept 8 bases outside the gene matches. The V gene's germline CDR1 is MGHRA and CDR2 YSYEKL. The CDR3 consists of 17 residues. For the CDR3, the DNA is TGCGCCAGCAGCCAAGAGTCCCTAGCGGGAACCGCCTACGAGCAGTACTTC. Translating it yields CASSQESLAGTAYEQYF.

The chain joins TRBV3-1 (or the pseudogene TRBV3-2) to TRBJ1-3; 10 bases map to TRBD1. Germline CDR1 reads LGHDT; CDR2 reads YNNKEL (reference sequence). The CDR3 sequence is 16 residues long. The J segment lost 0 bases and the V segment lost 5 bases, leaving 4 bases of the junction unmatched. CDR3 in amino acids: CASSSTGGISGNTIYF. CDR3 DNA: TGTGCCAGCAGCTCGACAGGGGGCATCTCTGGAAACACCATATATTTT.

The chain uses TRBV15 and TRBJ2-3, with TRBD2 matching 8 bases. The CDR3 loop spans 18 amino acids. Germline trimming cut 1 base from V and 2 bases from J; bases unmatched to any gene: 11. From germline, CDR1 is LNHNV and CDR2 YYDKDF (reference sequence). In DNA, the CDR3 is TGTGCCACCAGCAGAGGAGGCGGGGGGTCGACTAACACAGATACGCAGTATTTT. This translates into CATSRGGGGSTNTDTQYF.

CDR3 DNA sequence: TGTGCCAGCAGTCCGTCTCGACAGTATAATTCACCCCTCCACTTT. It yields the protein CASSPSRQYNSPLHF. The V and J genes are TRBV27 and TRBJ1-6; tentatively, D is TRBD1 (5 bases). CDR3 size: 15 residues. The V gene lost 5 bases and the J gene lost 4 bases, with 12 bases spanning the gap. Germline-derived CDR1 and CDR2 are MNHEY and SMNVEV (reference sequence).

The chain uses TRBV19 and TRBJ2-4; tentatively, D is TRBD2 (6 bases). The CDR3 extends over 14 amino acids. Trimming removed 8 bases at V and 1 base at J, with 12 bases between. CDR1 is LNHDA, CDR2 SQIVND, per germline (reference sequence). The chain's CDR3 is CASSLAAAKNIQYF. CDR3 nucleotide sequence: TGTGCCAGTTCCTTAGCGGCCGCCAAAAACATTCAGTACTTC. The variable domain in full, with the rest retrieved from reference TRBV19 and TRBJ2-4, is DGGITQSPKYLFRKEGQNVTLSCEQNLNHDAMYWYRQDPGQGLRLIYYSQIVNDFQKGDIAEGYSVSREKKESFPLTVTSAQKNPTAFYLCASSLAAAKNIQYFGAGTRLSVL.

The chain carries TRBV5-1 and TRBJ1-3; TRBD1 might be the D (6 bases). Germline CDR1 and CDR2: SGHRS and YFSETQ. The V end was cut by 5 bases, the J end by 1 base, with 16 bases between. The CDR3 totals 16 residues. CDR3 bases: TGCGCCAGCAGTTTGAGCCCAGGGGTTTCTGGAAACACCATATATTTT. Translation gives CASSLSPGVSGNTIYF.

The chain combines TRBV25-1 with TRBJ1-2; TRBD1 agrees at 7 bases. Germline V lookup: CDR1 MGHDK, CDR2 SYGVNS. This CDR3 is 15 amino acids long. With V trimmed by 2 bases and J by 2 bases, 5 bases remained unmatched. Here the CDR3 reads CASSEEKGGNYGYTF. As DNA, the CDR3 is TGTGCCAGCAGTGAAGAAAAAGGGGGCAACTATGGCTACACCTTC.

The chain joins TRBV30 to TRBJ1-1; 8 bases align to TRBD1. The J segment lost 7 bases and the V segment lost 3 bases, leaving 13 bases of the junction unmatched. Germline V gene sequence: CDR1 GTSNPN, CDR2 SVGIG (reference sequence). CDR3 length: 15 residues. The CDR3 is CAWSSAGGAGGEAFF. The CDR3 DNA is TGTGCCTGGAGCTCAGCAGGGGGCGCCGGGGGTGAAGCTTTCTTT.

This clone was recorded a few times. V is TRBV27 and J is TRBJ1-2, with unresolved D. Per the germline V gene, CDR1 is MNHEY and CDR2 is SMNVEV (reference sequence). Deletions cut 6 bases from V and 2 bases from J, with 10 bases between. The CDR3 has 13 residues. This CDR3 reads CASSSLLNYGYTF. The CDR3 DNA sequence: TGTGCCAGCAGCTCGCTCCTAAACTATGGCTACACCTTC.

This chain uses TRBV5-1 with TRBJ2-1; 9 bases fit TRBD2. The germline V gene encodes CDR1 SGHRS and CDR2 YFSETQ. The CDR3 spans 15 residues. After removal of 4 bases from V and 2 bases from J, the junction contained 4 bases not matched to a gene. The CDR3 loop is CASSPVAGAYNEQFF. The CDR3 coding sequence is TGCGCCAGCAGCCCTGTAGCGGGAGCCTACAATGAGCAGTTCTTC.

The J gene is TRBJ2-5, the V gene TRBV30, with 14 bases identical to TRBD2. From germline, CDR1 is GTSNPN and CDR2 SVGIG (reference sequence). V shed 0 bases and J 2 bases; nucleotides not matched to a gene: 17. The CDR3 loop spans 21 amino acids. The CDR3 nucleotides read TGTGCCTGGAGTGTACTAATCGACAGGGGACTAGCGGGAGCCTTACAAGAGACCCAGTACTTC. It encodes CAWSVLIDRGLAGALQETQYF.

This clone was seen only once. The V call is TRBV3-1 (or the pseudogene TRBV3-2), the J call TRBJ2-5; D possibly corresponds to TRBD2 (5 bases). This CDR3 has 15 residues. Trimming cost V 4 bases and J 5 bases, with 17 bases left between them. The germline gives CDR1 LGHDT, CDR2 YNNKEL (reference sequence). The CDR3 spells CASSPRGRWRETQYF. The DNA of the CDR3 is TGTGCCAGCAGCCCCAGAGGCCGGTGGAGGGAGACCCAGTACTTC.

This chain uses TRBV9 with TRBJ2-5; TRBD2 matches at 13 bases. The CDR3 spans 16 residues. The trim removed 3 bases at V and 5 bases at J, leaving 7 bases unmatched. CDR1 and CDR2 (germline): SGDLS, YYNGEE. The CDR3 coding sequence is TGTGCCAGCAGCGATCGACTAGCGGGAGGTTTGGAGACCCAGTACTTC. Its protein is CASSDRLAGGLETQYF.

The chain has TRBV3-1 (or the pseudogene TRBV3-2) and TRBJ2-2, with a weak D call TRBD2 (6 bases). The CDR3 is 16 residues long. Trimming took 5 bases from V and 4 from J, leaving 17 bases between them. CDR1 is LGHDT and CDR2 is YNNKEL in the germline V gene (reference sequence). The chain's CDR3 is CASSYRRGRATGELFF. CDR3 bases: TGTGCCAGCAGCTACCGGCGGGGCCGGGCCACCGGGGAGCTGTTTTTT.